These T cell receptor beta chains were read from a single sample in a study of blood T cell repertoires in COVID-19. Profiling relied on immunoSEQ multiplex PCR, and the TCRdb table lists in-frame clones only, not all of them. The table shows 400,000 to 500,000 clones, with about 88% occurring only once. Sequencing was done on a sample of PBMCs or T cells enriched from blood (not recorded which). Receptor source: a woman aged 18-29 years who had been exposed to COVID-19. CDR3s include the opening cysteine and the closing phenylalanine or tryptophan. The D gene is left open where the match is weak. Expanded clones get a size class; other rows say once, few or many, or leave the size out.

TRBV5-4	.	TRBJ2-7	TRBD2	CASSLGRTSGRDGEQYF	TGTGCCAGCAGCTTGGGCAGGACTAGCGGGAGGGACGGCGAGCAGTACTTC
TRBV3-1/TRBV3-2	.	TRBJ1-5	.	CASSQARDTINQPQHF	TGTGCCAGCAGCCAAGCCCGGGACACGATCAATCAGCCCCAGCATTTT
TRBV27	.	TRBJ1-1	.	CASSFGGDTEAFF	TGTGCCAGCAGTTTCGGGGGGGACACTGAAGCTTTCTTT
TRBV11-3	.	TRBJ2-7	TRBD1	CASSLDRRDRGPYEQYF	TGTGCCAGCAGCTTAGATCGCCGGGACAGGGGACCCTACGAGCAGTACTTC
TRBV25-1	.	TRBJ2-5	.	CASSEIGDLQETQYF	TGTGCCAGCAGTGAAATCGGAGATTTGCAAGAGACCCAGTACTTC
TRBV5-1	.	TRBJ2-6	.	CASSRHVSGANVLTF	TGCGCCAGCAGCCGACACGTCTCTGGGGCCAACGTCCTGACTTTC
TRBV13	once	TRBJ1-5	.	CASSLGRGSNQPQHF	TGTGCCAGCAGCTTAGGCCGGGGGAGCAATCAGCCCCAGCATTTT
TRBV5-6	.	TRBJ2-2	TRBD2	CASSRTSGRAGDTGELFF	TGTGCCAGCAGCAGGACTAGCGGGAGGGCCGGAGACACCGGGGAGCTGTTTTTT
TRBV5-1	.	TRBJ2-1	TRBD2	CASSLGGLAGFQFF	TGCGCCAGCAGCTTGGGAGGACTAGCGGGGTTCCAGTTCTTC
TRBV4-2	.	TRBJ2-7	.	CASSQTTGYEQYF	TGTGCCAGCAGCCAAACAACAGGGTACGAGCAGTACTTC
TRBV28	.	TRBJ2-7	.	CASSSVVAAYEQYF	TGTGCCAGCAGTTCCGTGGTAGCGGCCTACGAGCAGTACTTC
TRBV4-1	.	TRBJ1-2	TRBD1	CASSQIGQGPGYTF	TGCGCCAGCAGCCAAATTGGACAGGGTCCTGGCTACACCTTC
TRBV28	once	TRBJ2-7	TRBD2	CASSFDIAGYEQYF	TGTGCCAGCAGTTTCGACATAGCGGGGTACGAGCAGTACTTC
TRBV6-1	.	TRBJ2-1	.	CASSEGLPSYNEQFF	TGTGCCAGCAGTGAAGGACTGCCCTCCTACAATGAGCAGTTCTTC
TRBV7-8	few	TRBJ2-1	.	CASSQRTAADNEQFF	TGTGCCAGCAGCCAACGGACAGCGGCGGACAATGAGCAGTTCTTC
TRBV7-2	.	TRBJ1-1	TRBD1	CASSFTGDFTEAFF	TGTGCCAGCAGCTTTACAGGGGATTTCACTGAAGCTTTCTTT
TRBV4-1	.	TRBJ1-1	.	CASSHTWGGSNTEAFF	TGCGCCAGCAGCCACACCTGGGGGGGGTCGAACACTGAAGCTTTCTTT
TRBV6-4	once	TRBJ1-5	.	CASSDGQNQPQHF	TGTGCCAGCAGTGACGGCCAGAATCAGCCCCAGCATTTT
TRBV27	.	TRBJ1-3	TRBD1	CASSRRQGAQGNTIYF	TGTGCCAGCAGTCGCCGACAGGGGGCGCAGGGAAACACCATATATTTT
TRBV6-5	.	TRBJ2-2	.	CASSSASGELFF	TGTGCCAGCAGTAGTGCTAGCGGGGAGCTGTTTTTT
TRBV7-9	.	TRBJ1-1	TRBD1	CASSFRDRGDYEAFF	TGTGCCAGCAGCTTCCGGGACAGGGGGGACTATGAAGCTTTCTTT
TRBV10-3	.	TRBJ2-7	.	CAISDLYEQYF	TGTGCCATCAGTGACCTGTACGAGCAGTACTTC
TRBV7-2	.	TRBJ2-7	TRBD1	CASSLGGQGPYEQYF	TGTGCCAGCAGCCTGGGGGGACAGGGTCCCTACGAGCAGTACTTC
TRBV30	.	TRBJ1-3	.	CAWTVRGSGNTIYF	TGTGCCTGGACCGTCAGGGGATCCGGAAACACCATATATTTT
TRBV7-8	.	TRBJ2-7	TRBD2	CASSYPPSGATYEQYF	TGTGCCAGCAGCTATCCTCCTAGCGGGGCAACCTACGAGCAGTACTTC
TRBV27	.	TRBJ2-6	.	CASRGLYSGANVLTF	TGTGCCAGCAGGGGGCTGTACTCTGGGGCCAACGTCCTGACTTTC
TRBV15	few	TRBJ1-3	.	CATSPATGNLGNTIYF	TGTGCCACCAGCCCGGCGACAGGTAATCTCGGAAACACCATATATTTT
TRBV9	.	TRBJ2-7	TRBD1	CASSVGPGGGYEQYF	TGTGCCAGCAGCGTAGGTCCAGGGGGCGGCTACGAGCAGTACTTC
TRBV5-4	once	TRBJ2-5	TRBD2	CASSLGSGQETQYF	TGTGCCAGCAGCTTAGGTAGCGGGCAAGAGACCCAGTACTTC
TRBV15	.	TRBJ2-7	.	CATSRDLNSLYEQYF	TGTGCCACCAGCAGAGACCTAAACAGTCTCTACGAGCAGTACTTC
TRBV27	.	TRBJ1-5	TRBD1	CASSLSPPTGGNQPQHF	TGTGCCAGCAGTTTGTCCCCTCCGACAGGGGGGAATCAGCCCCAGCATTTT
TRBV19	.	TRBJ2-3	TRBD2	CASSQAGGWDTQYF	TGTGCCAGTAGTCAAGCGGGGGGTTGGGATACGCAGTATTTT
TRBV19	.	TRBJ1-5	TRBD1	CASRKGQANQPQHF	TGTGCCAGTAGGAAGGGACAGGCGAATCAGCCCCAGCATTTT
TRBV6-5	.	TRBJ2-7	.	CASSYSVQGLYEQYF	TGTGCCAGCAGTTACTCGGTGCAGGGACTTTACGAGCAGTACTTC
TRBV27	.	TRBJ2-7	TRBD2	CASSLSTGGYEQYF	TGTGCCAGCAGTTTATCAACGGGGGGGTACGAGCAGTACTTC
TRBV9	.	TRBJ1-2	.	CASSVDVEYGYTF	TGTGCCAGCAGCGTAGATGTGGAGTATGGCTACACCTTC
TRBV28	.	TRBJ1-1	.	CASSPRIRNLNTEAFF	TGTGCCAGCAGTCCCCGGATCAGGAACTTGAACACTGAAGCTTTCTTT
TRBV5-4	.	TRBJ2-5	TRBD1	CASSLDRGLQGTQYF	TGTGCCAGCAGCTTGGACAGGGGGCTTCAAGGGACCCAGTACTTC
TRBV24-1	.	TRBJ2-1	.	CATSDPQGSSYNEQFF	TGTGCCACCAGTGACCCCCAGGGGAGCTCCTACAATGAGCAGTTCTTC
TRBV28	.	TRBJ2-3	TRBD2	CASSLFPSGGSTQYF	TGTGCCAGCAGTTTATTCCCAAGCGGGGGGTCTACGCAGTATTTT
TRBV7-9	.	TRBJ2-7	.	CASSLAQGTYEQYF	TGTGCCAGCAGCTTAGCACAGGGAACCTACGAGCAGTACTTC